This entry lists 14 T cell receptor beta chains sequenced from one sample in a study of HIV-infected patients and healthy controls (dated by TCRdb to 2013 to 2016). Library prep was done by 5' RACE. Sequencing took place on an Illumina MiSeq. Using SuperScript III with primers targeting the alpha and beta constant regions, approximately 500 ng of RNA was reverse transcribed. Alpha and beta chain libraries were generated separately via chain-specific third strand synthesis with multiplexing indices. Using fastp trimming at Q25 and MiXCR clonotype assembly, TCRdb reanalyzed the public sequencing data and kept in-frame beta chains. For every CDR3 protein sequence, its rows merge into one entry that carries the most common genes and DNA. The table for this sample lists more than 9,000 distinct CDR3 sequences; more than 9% of them were counted only once. The top ten hold 15% to 20% of the sample. Whole blood was used without cell fractionation, so the repertoire reflected all unsorted peripheral T cells.

The sample in question was blood, obtained before antiretroviral therapy. These receptors all stem from an adult with HIV infection.

This clonotype was counted at least ten times. This chain connects TRBV4-3 to TRBJ1-3; D possibly corresponds to TRBD1 (5 bases). CDR3 length equals 17 residues. V lost 0 bases to trimming and J lost 1 base, with 13 bases between them. Germline assignment: CDR1 LGHNA and CDR2 YSLEER. Here the CDR3 DNA reads TGCGCCAGCAGCCAAGAGTCGAGGGGCCTTTCTGGAAACACCATATATTTT. Encoded protein: CASSQESRGLSGNTIYF.

This clonotype has a count of ten or more. This chain uses TRBV19 with TRBJ2-3; D remains unclear. This CDR3 is built from 11 residues. V lost 5 bases to trimming and J lost 9 bases, with 9 bases between them. Germline-derived CDR1 and CDR2 are LNHDA and SQIVND (reference sequence). The CDR3: CASSFGKTQYF. CDR3 sequence (DNA): TGTGCCAGTAGTTTTGGTAAGACGCAGTATTTT.

Ten or more counts support this clonotype. V gene TRBV4-2 combines with J gene TRBJ2-5; TRBD2 matches 8 bases. V was pared by 0 bases and J by 1 base, with 4 bases of the junction left unmatched. The CDR3 contains 16 residues. The germline CDR1 and CDR2 sequences are LGHNA and YNFKEQ. As DNA, the CDR3 is TGTGCCAGCAGCCAAGAGGTAGCGGGGCTCCAAGAGACCCAGTACTTC. Its translation is CASSQEVAGLQETQYF.

This clonotype is medium-sized by share. This chain links TRBV3-1 with TRBJ2-3; D is uncertain. In germline, CDR1 is LGHDT, CDR2 YNNKEL (reference sequence). The CDR3 covers 13 residues. The V end lost 4 bases, the J end lost 1 base, and 6 bases lay between the germline ends. Here the CDR3 DNA reads TGTGCCAGCAGCCGAGGCGGCACAGATACGCAGTATTTT. Its translation is CASSRGGTDTQYF.

This clonotype came up many times. This chain joins TRBV7-9 and TRBJ2-5, with D perhaps matching TRBD1 or TRBD2 (5 bases each). The CDR3 contains 15 residues. V lost 1 base to trimming and J lost 4 bases, with 13 bases between them. CDR1 is SEHNR, CDR2 FQNEAQ, per germline (reference sequence). The CDR3 coding sequence is TGTGCCAGCAGCTTAGGAAGGGGCGGAGGAGAGACCCAGTACTTC. This gives the protein CASSLGRGGGETQYF.

This clonotype was observed at least ten times. The V gene is TRBV4-3, the J gene TRBJ2-3; D is uncertain. This CDR3 is 15 amino acids long. Trimming pared 0 bases from V and 2 bases from J, leaving 9 bases between. The germline V gene has CDR1 LGHNA and CDR2 YSLEER. CDR3 sequence (DNA): TGCGCCAGCAGCCAAGACGGCAGGTTCACAGATACGCAGTATTTT. Residues: CASSQDGRFTDTQYF.

This clonotype was observed at least ten times. This rearrangement joins TRBV7-2 to TRBJ1-6, with 10 bases fitting TRBD1. CDR1 and CDR2 from the germline V gene are SGHTA and FQGNSA. The CDR3 runs 18 residues. The junction had 7 bases not matched to a gene; V was cut back by 2 bases and J by 3 bases. The CDR3 here is CASSLLTGGSRYNSPLHF. The CDR3 coding sequence is TGTGCCAGCAGCTTATTGACAGGGGGCTCTCGCTATAATTCACCCCTCCACTTT.

This clonotype was observed many times. The chain joins TRBV7-8 to TRBJ2-1, with a possible D match to TRBD2 (6 bases). Trimming removed 0 bases at V and 4 bases at J, with 13 bases between. Germline CDR1 is SGHVS and CDR2 is FQNEAQ. CDR3 length equals 16 residues. Written as DNA, the CDR3 is TGTGCCAGCAGCTTAGCAGAAGCGGGTCTTTACAATGAGCAGTTCTTC. Its protein is CASSLAEAGLYNEQFF.

The rearrangement links TRBV28 to TRBJ1-2, with D maybe TRBD1 (5 bases). Trimming removed 6 bases from V and 3 bases from J, with 14 bases in between. This CDR3 region has 14 residues. CDR1 and CDR2 (germline): MDHEN, SYDVKM. CDR3 in DNA: TGTGCCAGCAGCCGTAATCCGGGGGACTATGGCTACACCTTC. This translates into CASSRNPGDYGYTF.

This clonotype was seen at least ten times. V is TRBV19 and J is TRBJ2-3, with TRBD2 identical over 7 bases. CDR1 and CDR2 from the germline V gene are LNHDA and SQIVND (reference sequence). CDR3 length: 17 residues. With V trimmed by 3 bases and J by 3 bases, 12 bases remained unmatched. The DNA for the CDR3 is TGTGCCAGTAGTATTTTTTATCCGGCTAGCGGAACAGATACGCAGTATTTT. As protein: CASSIFYPASGTDTQYF.

This clonotype was seen at least ten times. V usage is TRBV7-9 and J usage is TRBJ1-1, with D maybe TRBD1 (6 bases). Per germline, CDR1 SEHNR and CDR2 FQNEAQ (reference sequence). V was shortened by 5 bases and J by 4 bases, with 17 bases between the two germline ends. CDR3 length: 15 amino acids. CDR3 amino acids: CASSHTQTGSTEAFF. The CDR3 coding sequence is TGTGCCAGCAGCCACACGCAAACAGGGAGCACTGAAGCTTTCTTT.

This clonotype was observed many times. The chain links TRBV27 to TRBJ2-1; 9 bases line up with TRBD2. The CDR3 is 16 amino acids. Germline V gives CDR1 MNHEY, CDR2 SMNVEV (reference sequence). V lost 4 bases and J lost 4; bases outside the gene matches: 8. DNA for the CDR3: TGTGCCAGCAGTTCCCCCCCTAGCGGGACTTACAATGAGCAGTTCTTC. It translates to CASSSPPSGTYNEQFF.

This chain uses TRBV6-2 or TRBV6-3 with TRBJ2-2; D may be TRBD1 (6 bases). The CDR3 is 14 amino acids. Germline lookup yields CDR1 MNHEY and CDR2 SVGEGT. V was pared by 8 bases and J by 2 bases, with 12 bases between. CDR3 in amino acids: CASGGVFNTGELFF. CDR3 nucleotides: TGTGCCAGCGGGGGCGTGTTCAACACCGGGGAGCTGTTTTTT.

This clonotype was recorded many times. The CDR3 loop is CASSPPVPGEGQYF. CDR3 DNA: TGTGCCAGCTCACCACCGGTCCCCGGCGAGGGCCAGTACTTC. V and J are TRBV18 and TRBJ2-5, with TRBD2 as a possible D gene (5 bases). CDR1 is KGHSH, CDR2 LQKENI, per germline. Deletions cut 0 bases from V and 10 bases from J, with 15 bases between. CDR3 size: 14 residues.